This T cell receptor (beta chain) is drawn from a study of CD8 T cells in Susac syndrome. Control patients had untreated stable or active relapsing-remitting multiple sclerosis by revised McDonald criteria. Negative magnetic isolation gave CD8+ and CD4+ cells; FACS enriched CD8+ TEMRA. This clonotype came up a few times. A quantity of roughly 0.5 to 1 ug RNA underwent reverse transcription using random hexamers. Amplification of TCR beta CDR3 across 54 Vbeta and 13 Jbeta was performed with immunoSEQ multiplex PCR. MiXCR, run by TCRdb on the immunoSEQ multiplex PCR reads, gives a single entry per CDR3 protein. The sample includes some 200,000 distinct CDR3 sequences, about 95% of them seen just once. Trimming shortened V by 7 bases and J by 0 bases, and 9 bases separated the two germline ends. The CDR3 consists of 12 residues. Germline-derived CDR1 and CDR2 are SQVTM and ANQGSEA.

The chain combines TRBV29-1 with TRBJ1-1, with D hard to call. This receptor was obtained from a human donor with multiple sclerosis. Sequencing used CD4+ T cells from PBMCs. The CDR3 DNA sequence: TGCAGCGGCGGACGTATGAACACTGAAGCTTTCTTT. Translation gives CSGGRMNTEAFF.